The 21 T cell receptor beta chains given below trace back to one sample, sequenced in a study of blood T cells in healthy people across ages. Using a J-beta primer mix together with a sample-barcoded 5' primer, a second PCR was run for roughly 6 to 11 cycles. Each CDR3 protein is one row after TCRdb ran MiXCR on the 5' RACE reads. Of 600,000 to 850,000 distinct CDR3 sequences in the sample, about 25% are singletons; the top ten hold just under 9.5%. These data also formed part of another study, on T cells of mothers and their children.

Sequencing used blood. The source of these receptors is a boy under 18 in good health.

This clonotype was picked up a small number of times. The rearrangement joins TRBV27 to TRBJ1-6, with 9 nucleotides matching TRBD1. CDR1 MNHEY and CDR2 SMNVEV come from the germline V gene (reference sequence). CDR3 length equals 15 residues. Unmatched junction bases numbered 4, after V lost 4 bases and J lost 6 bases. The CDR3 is CASSSQGAANSPLHF. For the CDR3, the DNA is TGTGCCAGCAGTTCACAGGGGGCGGCTAATTCACCCCTCCACTTT.

CDR3 amino acids: CASSQGPGSNEKLFF. For the CDR3, the DNA is TGCGCCAGCAGCCAAGGTCCTGGATCAAATGAAAAACTGTTTTTT. This rearrangement joins TRBV4-3 to TRBJ1-4; D uncertain. The V and J ends lost 1 base and 5 bases respectively, with 11 bases between them. Germline loops: CDR1 LGHNA, CDR2 YSLEER. CDR3 size: 15 residues.

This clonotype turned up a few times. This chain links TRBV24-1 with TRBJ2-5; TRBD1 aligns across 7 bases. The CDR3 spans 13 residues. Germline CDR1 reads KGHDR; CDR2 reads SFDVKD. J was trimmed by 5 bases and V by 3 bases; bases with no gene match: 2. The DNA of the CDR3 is TGTGCCACCAGTGATGCAGGGGGTGAGACCCAGTACTTC. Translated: CATSDAGGETQYF.

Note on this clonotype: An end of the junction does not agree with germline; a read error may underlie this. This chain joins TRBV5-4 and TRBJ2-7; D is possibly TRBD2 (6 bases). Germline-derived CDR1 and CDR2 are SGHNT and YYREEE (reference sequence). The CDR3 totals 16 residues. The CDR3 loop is CTSSSPAGKSAYEQYF. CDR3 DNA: TGTACCAGCAGCTCTCCCGCGGGGAAATCCGCCTACGAGCAGTACTTC.

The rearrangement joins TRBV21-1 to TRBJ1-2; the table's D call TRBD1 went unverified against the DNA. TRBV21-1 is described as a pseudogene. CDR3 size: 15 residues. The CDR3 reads CASSKDQGDPGGYTF. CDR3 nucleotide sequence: TGTGCCAGCAGCAAAGATCAGGGGGACCCGGGAGGCTACACCTTC.

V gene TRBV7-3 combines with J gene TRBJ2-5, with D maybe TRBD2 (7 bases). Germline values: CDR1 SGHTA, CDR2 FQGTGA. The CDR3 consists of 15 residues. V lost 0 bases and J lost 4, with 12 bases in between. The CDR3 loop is CASSLTGGLGETQYF. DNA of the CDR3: TGTGCCAGCAGCTTAACCGGGGGGCTGGGAGAGACCCAGTACTTC.

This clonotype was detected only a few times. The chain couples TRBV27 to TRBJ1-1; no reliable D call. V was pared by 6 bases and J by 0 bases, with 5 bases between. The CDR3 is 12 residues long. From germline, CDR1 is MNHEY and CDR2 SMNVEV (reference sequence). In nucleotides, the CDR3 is TGTGCCAGCAGAGGGCTGAACACTGAAGCTTTCTTT. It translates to CASRGLNTEAFF.

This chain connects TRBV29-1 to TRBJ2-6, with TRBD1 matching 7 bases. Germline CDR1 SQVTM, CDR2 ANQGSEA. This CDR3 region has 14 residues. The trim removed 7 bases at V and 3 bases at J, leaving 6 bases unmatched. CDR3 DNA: TGCAGCGGAAGAGACAGGGTTGGGGCCAACGTCCTGACTTTC. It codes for CSGRDRVGANVLTF. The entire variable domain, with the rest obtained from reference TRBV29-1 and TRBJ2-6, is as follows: SAVISQKPSRDICQRGTSLTIQCQVDSQVTMMFWYRQQPGQSLTLIATANQGSEATYESGFVIDKFPISRPNLTFSTLTVSNMSPEDSSIYLCSGRDRVGANVLTFGAGSRLTVL.

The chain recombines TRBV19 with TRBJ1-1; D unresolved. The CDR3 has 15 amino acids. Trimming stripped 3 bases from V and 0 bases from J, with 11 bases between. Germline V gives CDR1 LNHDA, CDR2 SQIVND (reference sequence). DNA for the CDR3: TGTGCCAGTAGTATCTCTGGGGAGTTGAACACTGAAGCTTTCTTT. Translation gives CASSISGELNTEAFF.

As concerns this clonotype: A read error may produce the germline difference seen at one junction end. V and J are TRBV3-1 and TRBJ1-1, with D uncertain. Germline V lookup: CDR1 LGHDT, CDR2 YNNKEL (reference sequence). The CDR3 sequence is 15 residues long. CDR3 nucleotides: TGTGCCAGCAGCCAAGTAGCCGAAAACCGCCCTGAAGCTTCCTTT. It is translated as CASSQVAENRPEASF. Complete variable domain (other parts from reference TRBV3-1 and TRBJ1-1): DTAVSQTPKYLVTQMGNDKSIKCEQNLGHDTMYWYKQDSKKFLKIMFSYNNKELIINETVPNRFSPKSPDKAHLNLHINSLELGDSAVYFCASSQVAENRPEASFGQGTRLTVV.

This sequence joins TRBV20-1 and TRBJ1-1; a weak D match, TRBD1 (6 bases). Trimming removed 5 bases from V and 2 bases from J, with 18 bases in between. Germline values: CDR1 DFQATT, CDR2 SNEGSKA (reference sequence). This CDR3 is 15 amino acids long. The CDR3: CSALQGRYGNTEAFF. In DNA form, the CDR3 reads TGCAGTGCTCTACAGGGAAGGTATGGTAACACTGAAGCTTTCTTT.

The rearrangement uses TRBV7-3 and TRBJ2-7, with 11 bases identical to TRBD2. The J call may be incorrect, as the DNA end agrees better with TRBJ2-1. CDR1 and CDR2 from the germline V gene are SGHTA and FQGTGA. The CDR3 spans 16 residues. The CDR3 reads CASSPRASGRNNEQFF. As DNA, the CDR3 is TGTGCCAGCAGCCCTCGGGCTAGCGGGAGGAACAATGAGCAGTTCTTC.

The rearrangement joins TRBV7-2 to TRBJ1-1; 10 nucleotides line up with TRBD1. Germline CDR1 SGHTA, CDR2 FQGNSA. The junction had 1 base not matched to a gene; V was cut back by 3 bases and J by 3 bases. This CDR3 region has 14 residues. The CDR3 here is CASSLDRGYTEAFF. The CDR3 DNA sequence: TGTGCCAGCAGCTTGGACAGGGGGTACACTGAAGCTTTCTTT.

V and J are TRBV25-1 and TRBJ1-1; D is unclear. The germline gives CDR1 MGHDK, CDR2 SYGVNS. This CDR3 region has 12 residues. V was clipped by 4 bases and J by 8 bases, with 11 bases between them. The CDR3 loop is CASSGGNLEAFF. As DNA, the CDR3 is TGTGCCAGCAGTGGAGGCAATTTAGAAGCTTTCTTT. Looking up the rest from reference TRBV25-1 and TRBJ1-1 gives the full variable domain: EADIYQTPRYLVIGTGKKITLECSQTMGHDKMYWYQQDPGMELHLIHYSYGVNSTEKGDLSSESTVSRIRTEHFPLTLESARPSHTSQYLCASSGGNLEAFFGQGTRLTVV.

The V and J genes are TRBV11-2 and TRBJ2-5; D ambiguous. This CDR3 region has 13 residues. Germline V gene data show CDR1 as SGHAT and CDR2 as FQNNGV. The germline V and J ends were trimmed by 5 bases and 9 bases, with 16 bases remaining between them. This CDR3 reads CASSPPDVRAQYF. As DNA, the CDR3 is TGTGCCAGCAGCCCCCCGGATGTCCGGGCCCAGTACTTC.

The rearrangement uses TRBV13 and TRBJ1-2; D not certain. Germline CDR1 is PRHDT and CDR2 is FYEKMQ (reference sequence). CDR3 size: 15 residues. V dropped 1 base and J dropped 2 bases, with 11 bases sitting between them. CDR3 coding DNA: TGTGCCAGCAGCTTAGTAGGCAGGCAAAACTATGGCTACACCTTC. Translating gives CASSLVGRQNYGYTF.

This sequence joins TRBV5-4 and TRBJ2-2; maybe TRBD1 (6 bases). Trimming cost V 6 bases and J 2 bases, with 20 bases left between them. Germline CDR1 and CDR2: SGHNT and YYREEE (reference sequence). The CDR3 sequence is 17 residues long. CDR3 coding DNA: TGTGCCAGCACTGAGGGGACGTGGGACACCAACACCGGGGAGCTGTTTTTT. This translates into CASTEGTWDTNTGELFF.

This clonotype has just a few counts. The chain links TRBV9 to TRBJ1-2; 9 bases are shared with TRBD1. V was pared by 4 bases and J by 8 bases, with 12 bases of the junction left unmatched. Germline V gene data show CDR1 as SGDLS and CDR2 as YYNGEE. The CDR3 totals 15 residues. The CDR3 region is CASSPRTGVIRGYTF. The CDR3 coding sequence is TGTGCCAGCAGCCCTCGGACAGGGGTTATTCGGGGCTACACCTTC.

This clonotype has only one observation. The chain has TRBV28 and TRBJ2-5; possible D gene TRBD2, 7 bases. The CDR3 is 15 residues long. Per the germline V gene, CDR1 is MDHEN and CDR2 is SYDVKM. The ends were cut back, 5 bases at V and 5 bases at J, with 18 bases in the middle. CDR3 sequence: CASSDRGAPMETQYF. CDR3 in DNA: TGTGCCAGCAGTGACCGGGGGGCCCCCATGGAGACCCAGTACTTC.

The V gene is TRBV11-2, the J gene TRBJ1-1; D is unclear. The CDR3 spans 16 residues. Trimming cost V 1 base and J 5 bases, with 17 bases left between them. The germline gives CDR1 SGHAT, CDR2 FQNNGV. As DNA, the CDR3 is TGTGCCAGCAGCTTAGCTTATTTGCGGGGTAGAACTGAAGCTTTCTTT. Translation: CASSLAYLRGRTEAFF. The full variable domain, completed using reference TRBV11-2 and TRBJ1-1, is EAGVAQSPRYKIIEKRQSVAFWCNPISGHATLYWYQQILGQGPKLLIQFQNNGVVDDSQLPKDRFSAERLKGVDSTLKIQPAKLEDSAVYLCASSLAYLRGRTEAFFGQGTRLTVV.

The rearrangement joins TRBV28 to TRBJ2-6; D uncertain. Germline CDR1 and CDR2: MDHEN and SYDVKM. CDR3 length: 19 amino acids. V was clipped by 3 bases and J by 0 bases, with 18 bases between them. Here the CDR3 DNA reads TGTGCCAGCAGTTTTTCTATGGGGTCGAGCTCCTCTGGGGCCAACGTCCTGACTTTC. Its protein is CASSFSMGSSSSGANVLTF.